This T cell receptor (beta chain) derives from a study of cytomegalovirus exposure and HLA in healthy donors. The CDR3 covers 14 residues. CDR1 and CDR2 from the germline V gene are SGHDN and FVKESK. The ends lost 4 bases at V and 2 bases at J; junction bases unmatched: 4. The PCR was carried out with 60 Vbeta primers and 13 Jbeta primers. TCRdb's table, derived via immunoSEQ multiplex PCR, lists solely in-frame clones and lacks some. The table shows roughly 100,000 clones, with 60% to 80% occurring only once. The V call is TRBV14, the J call TRBJ1-1; 7 nucleotides agree with TRBD1. This receptor was identified in a man in his forties in good health and CMV-seronegative. The sequenced sample was PBMCs. In DNA, the CDR3 is TGTGCCAGCAGCCGGGGACAGCCCAACACTGAAGCTTTCTTT. Protein sequence: CASSRGQPNTEAFF.